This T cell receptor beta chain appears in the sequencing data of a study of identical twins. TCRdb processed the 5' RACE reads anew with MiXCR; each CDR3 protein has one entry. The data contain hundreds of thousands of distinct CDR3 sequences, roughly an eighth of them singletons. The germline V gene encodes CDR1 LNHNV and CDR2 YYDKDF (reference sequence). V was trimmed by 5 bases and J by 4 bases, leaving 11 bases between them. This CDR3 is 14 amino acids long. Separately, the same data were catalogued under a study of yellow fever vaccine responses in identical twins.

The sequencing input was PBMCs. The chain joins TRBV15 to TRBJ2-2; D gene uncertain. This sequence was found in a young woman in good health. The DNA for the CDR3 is TGTGCCACCAGCGGATTACGTAGCACCGGGGAGCTGTTTTTT. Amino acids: CATSGLRSTGELFF.